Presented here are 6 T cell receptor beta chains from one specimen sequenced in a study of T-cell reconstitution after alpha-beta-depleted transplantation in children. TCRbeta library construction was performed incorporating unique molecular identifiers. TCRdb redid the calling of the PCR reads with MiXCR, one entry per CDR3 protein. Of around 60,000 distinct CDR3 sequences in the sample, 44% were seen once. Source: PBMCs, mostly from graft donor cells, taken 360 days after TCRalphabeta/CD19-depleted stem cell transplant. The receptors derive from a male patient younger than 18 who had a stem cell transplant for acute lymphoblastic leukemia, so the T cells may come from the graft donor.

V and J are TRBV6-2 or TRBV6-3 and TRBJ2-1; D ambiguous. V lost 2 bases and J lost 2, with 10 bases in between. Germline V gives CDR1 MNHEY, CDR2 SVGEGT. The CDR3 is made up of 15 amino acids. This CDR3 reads CASSYRARTYNEQFF. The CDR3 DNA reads TGTGCCAGCAGTTACAGGGCGAGGACCTACAATGAGCAGTTCTTC.

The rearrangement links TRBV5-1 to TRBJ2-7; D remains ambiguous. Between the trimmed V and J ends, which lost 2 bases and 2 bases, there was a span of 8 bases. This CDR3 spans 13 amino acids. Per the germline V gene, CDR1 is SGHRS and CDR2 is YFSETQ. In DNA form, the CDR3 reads TGCGCCAGCAGCTTCGGTCTAGCCTACGAGCAGTACTTC. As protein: CASSFGLAYEQYF.

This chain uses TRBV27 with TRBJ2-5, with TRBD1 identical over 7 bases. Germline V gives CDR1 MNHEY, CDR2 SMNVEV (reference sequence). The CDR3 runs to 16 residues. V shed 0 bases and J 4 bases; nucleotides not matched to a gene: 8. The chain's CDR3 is CASSLSRTGLGETQYF. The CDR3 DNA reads TGTGCCAGCAGTTTATCGAGGACAGGCTTGGGAGAGACCCAGTACTTC.

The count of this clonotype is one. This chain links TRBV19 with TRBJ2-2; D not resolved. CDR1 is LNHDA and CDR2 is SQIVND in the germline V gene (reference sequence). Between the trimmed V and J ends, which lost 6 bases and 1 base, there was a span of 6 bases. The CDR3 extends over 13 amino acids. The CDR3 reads CASRIQNTGELFF. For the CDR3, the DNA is TGTGCCAGTAGGATACAGAACACCGGGGAGCTGTTTTTT.

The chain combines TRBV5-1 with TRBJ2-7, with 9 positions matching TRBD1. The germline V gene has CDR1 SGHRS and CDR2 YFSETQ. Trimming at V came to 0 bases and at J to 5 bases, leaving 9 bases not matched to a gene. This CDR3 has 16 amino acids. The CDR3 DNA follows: TGCGCCAGCAGCTTGGATTTTGGGACAGGGTTTAACGAGCAGTACTTC. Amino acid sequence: CASSLDFGTGFNEQYF.

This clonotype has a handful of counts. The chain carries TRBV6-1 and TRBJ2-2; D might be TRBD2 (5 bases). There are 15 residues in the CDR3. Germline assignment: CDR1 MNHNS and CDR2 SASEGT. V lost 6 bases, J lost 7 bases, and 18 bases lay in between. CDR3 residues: CASSLLSGGDGELFF. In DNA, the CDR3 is TGTGCCAGCAGCCTCCTAAGCGGAGGCGACGGGGAGCTGTTTTTT.